Listed below are T cell receptor beta chains from one sample, sequenced in a study of blood T cell repertoires in COVID-19. TCRdb keeps only in-frame clones here, not all; method: immunoSEQ multiplex PCR. Of 120,000 to 150,000 clones in the sample, 85% to 90% are singletons; the top ten hold around 8.6%. Source material: peripheral blood. The receptors stem from a woman aged 45-65 years with active or convalescent COVID-19. CDR3s include the opening cysteine and the closing phenylalanine or tryptophan. A D gene is named only where the DNA matches it firmly. Clone size, where shown, is once, few, many, or a class for clones that have expanded.

cdr3_aa,cdr3_nt,j_call,clone_size,d_call,v_call
CASKAPTGTRDYGYTF,TGTGCCAGCAAAGCCCCAACCGGGACAAGGGACTATGGCTACACCTTC,TRBJ1-2,.,.,TRBV9
CASSEGQSSYNEQFF,TGTGCCAGCAGTGAGGGACAGAGCTCCTACAATGAGCAGTTCTTC,TRBJ2-1,few,TRBD1,TRBV7-3
CASSLGTGYSPLHF,TGTGCCAGCAGTTTAGGGACAGGGTATTCACCCCTCCACTTT,TRBJ1-6,many,TRBD1,TRBV27
CATSDSRGTGNTIYF,TGTGCCACCAGTGATTCCAGGGGAACTGGAAACACCATATATTTT,TRBJ1-3,.,.,TRBV24-1
CAISESRHPNSPLHF,TGTGCCATCAGTGAGTCCAGACACCCTAATTCACCCCTCCACTTT,TRBJ1-6,once,.,TRBV10-3
CASSKSGDRERNTIYF,TGTGCCAGCAGCAAAAGTGGGGACAGGGAAAGGAACACCATATATTTT,TRBJ1-3,.,.,TRBV21-1
CASSLFPGQGNYGYTF,TGTGCCAGCAGCTTATTCCCGGGACAGGGGAACTATGGCTACACCTTC,TRBJ1-2,.,TRBD1,TRBV7-9
CASSVGQNQPQHF,TGTGCCAGCAGCGTAGGTCAGAATCAGCCCCAGCATTTT,TRBJ1-5,.,.,TRBV9
CASETGAGGRQPQHF,TGTGCCAGCGAAACTGGAGCAGGGGGCAGACAGCCCCAGCATTTT,TRBJ1-5,.,TRBD1,TRBV19
CASSSGTSGGSIGEQYF,TGTGCCAGCAGCTCCGGGACTAGCGGGGGTTCTATCGGCGAGCAGTACTTC,TRBJ2-7,few,TRBD2,TRBV7-2
CASSPGQINQPQHF,TGTGCCAGCTCACCGGGACAGATTAATCAGCCCCAGCATTTT,TRBJ1-5,.,TRBD1,TRBV18
CASSPRQGLATEAFF,TGTGCCAGCAGCCCCAGACAGGGGTTGGCCACTGAAGCTTTCTTT,TRBJ1-1,.,TRBD1,TRBV7-6
CASSFDRAEAFF,TGTGCCAGCAGCTTTGACAGGGCTGAAGCTTTCTTT,TRBJ1-1,.,TRBD1,TRBV5-4
CASSYLDRLNTEAFF,TGTGCCAGCAGTTATCTAGACAGGCTGAACACTGAAGCTTTCTTT,TRBJ1-1,.,.,TRBV27
CASSARPGIEAFF,TGTGCCAGCAGCGCGCGACCGGGAATTGAAGCTTTCTTT,TRBJ1-1,.,.,TRBV9
CASSYGTPGNTIYF,TGTGCCAGCAGTTACGGGACACCCGGAAACACCATATATTTT,TRBJ1-3,.,.,TRBV6-2/TRBV6-3
CASSFIQENTEAFF,TGTGCCAGCAGTTTTATACAGGAGAACACTGAAGCTTTCTTT,TRBJ1-1,.,.,TRBV27
CASSLVSGGPETQYF,TGTGCCAGCAGCTTAGTTAGCGGGGGGCCAGAGACCCAGTACTTC,TRBJ2-5,.,TRBD2,TRBV11-3
CASSPLFVPRQVGYTF,TGTGCCAGCAGCCCCCTTTTTGTGCCCCGACAGGTTGGGTACACCTTC,TRBJ1-2,.,.,TRBV7-6
CASKAQGAGMNTEAFF,TGTGCCAGTAAGGCACAGGGGGCAGGAATGAACACTGAAGCTTTCTTT,TRBJ1-1,.,TRBD1,TRBV19